The sequence of this TCR beta chain was determined in a study of T cell responses to AZD1222 COVID-19 vaccine. Study results and limitations: Only six people who got AZD1222 tested seropositive at baseline. Vaccination with two AZD1222 doses was followed by a rise in Spike-specific TCR breadth and depth.

Measured with immunoSEQ multiplex PCR; TCRdb has only the in-frame clones, and not every one. The sample lists 120,000 or so clones, approximately 90% occurring once. Trimming left V 6 bases short and J 0 bases short, with 11 bases between. Germline CDR1 SGHVS, CDR2 FQNEAQ. CDR3 length: 14 amino acids. A note on this clone: The antigen is not known.

This TCR was recovered from an adult who received the AZD1222 COVID-19 vaccine. Sequenced material: peripheral blood, taken 28 days after the second AZD1222 dose. The chain is built from TRBV7-8 and TRBJ1-1; TRBD1 might be the D (5 bases). CDR3 nucleotides: TGTGCCAGCAGTTCCCCGGGGGTGAACACTGAAGCTTTCTTT. It specifies CASSSPGVNTEAFF.